This T cell receptor beta chain was sequenced for a study of blood T cell repertoires in COVID-19. Study information: In each case, the material was cDNA or gDNA derived from T cells, B-cell-depleted T cells, or PBMCs.

CDR1 LGHDT and CDR2 YNNKEL come from the germline V gene (reference sequence). V was shortened by 6 bases and J by 5 bases, with 13 bases between the two germline ends. This CDR3 is 13 amino acids long. The data were produced by immunoSEQ multiplex PCR, yet TCRdb's version contains in-frame clones alone and is incomplete. Here the sample spans tens of thousands of clones, roughly four fifths being singletons. The sample comprised peripheral blood. The source is a woman of 80 years or more with active or convalescent COVID-19. V gene TRBV3-1 (or the pseudogene TRBV3-2) combines with J gene TRBJ1-2, with D uncertain. The CDR3: CASSPSGSYGYTF. The CDR3 DNA is TGTGCCAGCAGTCCTTCGGGATCTTATGGCTACACCTTC.